These 29 T cell receptor beta chains originate from one sample sequenced in a study of Graves' ophthalmopathy and Graves' hyperthyroidism. From RNA, the CDR3 regions of TCR beta chains were amplified and sequenced. The authors performed first-round RT-PCR with HTBI primers and then a second-round multiplex PCR. MiXCR, applied by TCRdb to the multiplex PCR reads, yields one record per CDR3 protein. This sample yields about 400,000 distinct CDR3 sequences, of which approximately 15% are seen a single time; around 6.6% belongs to the top ten. The specimen sequenced was peripheral blood. The source is a woman between 18 and 29 years old with stable Graves' hyperthyroidism.

This clonotype was counted between two and nine times. A much more abundant neighbour one base away suggests this may be a read error. The gene calls are TRBV29-1 and TRBJ1-2; TRBD1 might be the D (6 bases). CDR1 is SQVTM, CDR2 ANQGSEA, per germline. The CDR3 runs 13 residues. In DNA form, the CDR3 reads TGCAGCGCCTCGGACAGAGCTAACTATGGCTACGCCTTC. Protein sequence: CSASDRANYGYAF.

This clonotype was recorded at least ten times. At one of its ends the junction is not consistent with the germline gene, which may arise from a read error. The chain uses TRBV12-3 or TRBV12-4 and TRBJ1-6; 10 nucleotides align to TRBD1. CDR3 length: 14 amino acids. CDR3 protein: CAGSLDRGNSPLHF. The CDR3 DNA sequence: TGTGCCGGCAGTTTGGACAGGGGGAATTCACCCCTCCACTTT.

This sequence joins TRBV6-1 and TRBJ2-7, with D perhaps TRBD1 or TRBD2 (6 bases each). Deletions cut 7 bases from V and 0 bases from J, with 13 bases between. Germline lookup yields CDR1 MNHNS and CDR2 SASEGT. This CDR3 has 14 amino acids. CDR3 DNA sequence: TGTGCCAGCACCCGGGGGACAACCTCCTACGAGCAGTACTTC. Its protein is CASTRGTTSYEQYF.

This clonotype was seen many times. The J gene is TRBJ1-1, the V gene TRBV19, with D tentatively TRBD1 (6 bases). Germline V CDR1 and CDR2: LNHDA, SQIVND (reference sequence). V lost 3 bases to trimming and J lost 0 bases, with 8 bases between them. CDR3 length equals 14 residues. The CDR3 nucleotides read TGTGCCAGTAGTATTGGGGGCTTGAACACTGAAGCTTTCTTT. Translation gives CASSIGGLNTEAFF.

This clonotype appeared many times. This chain connects TRBV6-1 to TRBJ1-1, with 9 bases identical to TRBD1. CDR3 length: 15 residues. Germline values: CDR1 MNHNS, CDR2 SASEGT. The V gene end was trimmed by 5 bases and the J gene end by 5 bases; junction bases not matched to a gene: 9. CDR3 in DNA: TGTGCCAGCAGTACCTATACAGGGGGCAGAACTGAAGCTTTCTTT. This encodes CASSTYTGGRTEAFF.

This clonotype was counted at least ten times. The V call is TRBV6-2 or TRBV6-3, the J call TRBJ1-2; no definite D call. CDR1 is MNHEY, CDR2 SVGEGT, per germline. This CDR3 is built from 15 residues. Deletions cut 7 bases from V and 6 bases from J, with 21 bases between. As DNA, the CDR3 is TGTGCCAGCAAATCGGTGCTCCTTGGTCAGGATGGCTACACCTTC. As protein: CASKSVLLGQDGYTF.

This clonotype was detected many times. This sequence joins TRBV6-5 and TRBJ2-7; D tentatively reads TRBD1 or TRBD2 (7 bases each). The CDR3 loop spans 15 amino acids. In germline, CDR1 is MNHEY, CDR2 SVGAGI. V was clipped by 2 bases and J by 4 bases, with 15 bases between them. Written as DNA, the CDR3 is TGTGCCAGCAGTTACGGGGGAGGGGGCGGGTACGAGCAGTACTTC. Its protein product is CASSYGGGGGYEQYF.

The table lists this clonotype with many counts. This sequence joins TRBV12-3 or TRBV12-4 and TRBJ1-5; D ambiguous. Trimming removed 6 bases at V and 0 bases at J, with 12 bases between. The CDR3 is made up of 15 amino acids. CDR3 in DNA: TGTGCCAGCAGGAATGGAGGGTATAGCAATCAGCCCCAGCATTTT. As protein: CASRNGGYSNQPQHF.

In its sample, this clonotype was seen many times. CDR3 DNA: TGCAGTGCAGATAAGGGGCTGACCCAAGAGACCCAGTACTTC. This gives the protein CSADKGLTQETQYF. V gene TRBV20-1 combines with J gene TRBJ2-5; the D gene is possibly TRBD1 (5 bases). CDR3 length equals 14 residues. Per the germline V gene, CDR1 is DFQATT and CDR2 is SNEGSKA (reference sequence). Trimming left V 6 bases short and J 1 base short, with 15 bases between.

This clonotype has only a few counts. The J gene is TRBJ2-3, the V gene TRBV9, with D perhaps TRBD2 (7 bases). Germline-derived CDR1 and CDR2 are SGDLS and YYNGEE. The germline V and J ends were trimmed by 0 bases and 2 bases, with 13 bases remaining between them. The CDR3 sequence is 16 residues long. As DNA, the CDR3 is TGTGCCAGCAGCGTAGGTGGGGGGGGCCTCACAGATACGCAGTATTTT. It is translated as CASSVGGGGLTDTQYF.

The chain combines TRBV6-5 with TRBJ1-5; D is ambiguous. Germline CDR1 reads MNHEY; CDR2 reads SVGAGI. The CDR3 spans 14 residues. The V end lost 2 bases, the J end lost 3 bases, and 8 bases lay between the germline ends. In nucleotides, the CDR3 is TGTGCCAGCAGTTACGACGTCCTCAATCAGCCCCAGCATTTT. Amino acids: CASSYDVLNQPQHF.

This clonotype has ten or more counts. This rearrangement joins TRBV27 to TRBJ2-5; no clear D. Trimming removed 2 bases from V and 0 bases from J, with 7 bases in between. This CDR3 comprises 14 residues. Germline V lookup: CDR1 MNHEY, CDR2 SMNVEV (reference sequence). In DNA form, the CDR3 reads TGTGCCAGCAGTTTACTAGAGAACCAAGAGACCCAGTACTTC. As protein: CASSLLENQETQYF.

This clonotype occurred a few times. The junction shows a germline mismatch at one end, possibly a read error. J is TRBJ1-1 and V is TRBV7-2; TRBD1 is a possible D gene (5 bases). CDR3 length: 14 residues. Germline-derived CDR1 and CDR2 are SGHTA and FQGNSA. CDR3 nucleotide sequence: TGTGCCAGCACCTTAAACTTTCGTGGGGGGACGGCTTTCTTT. Encoded protein: CASTLNFRGGTAFF.

This clonotype was detected many times. This sequence joins TRBV29-1 and TRBJ2-7, with D possibly being TRBD2 (6 bases). Trimming stripped 5 bases from V and 2 bases from J, with 10 bases between. The CDR3 runs 12 residues. The germline gives CDR1 SQVTM, CDR2 ANQGSEA. The CDR3 coding sequence is TGCAGCGTTTCGGAGGGCGCCTACGAGCAGTACTTC. This encodes CSVSEGAYEQYF.

There are many counts of this clonotype. The rearrangement uses TRBV5-1 and TRBJ1-2; the D is unclear. CDR3 size: 20 residues. Trimming pared 4 bases from V and 8 bases from J, leaving 36 bases between. Germline V gene sequence: CDR1 SGHRS, CDR2 YFSETQ. The chain's CDR3 is CASSPLISAGNPPTRRGYTF. The CDR3 DNA sequence: TGCGCCAGCAGCCCCTTAATATCAGCGGGAAATCCGCCAACGAGGAGAGGCTACACCTTC.

The table lists this clonotype with a few counts. One junction end does not reproduce the germline sequence, and a read error may be involved. The chain uses TRBV6-5 and TRBJ2-5; D not certain. The CDR3 is made up of 14 amino acids. Looked up from germline, CDR1 is MNHEY and CDR2 is SVGAGI. Here the CDR3 DNA reads TGTGCCAGCAGTTACCCAGCCTTCAAAGAGACCCAGTATTTC. Translation gives CASSYPAFKETQYF.

The J gene is TRBJ2-5, the V gene TRBV20-1; D may be TRBD1 (6 bases). The V and J ends lost 6 bases and 7 bases respectively, with 18 bases between them. This CDR3 has 13 residues. Germline V gene data show CDR1 as DFQATT and CDR2 as SNEGSKA (reference sequence). CDR3 coding DNA: TGCAGTGCCCCAGGGGCCAGTGAGGTGACCCAGTACTTC. As protein: CSAPGASEVTQYF.

The chain has TRBV28 and TRBJ1-1; D perhaps matches TRBD1 (5 bases). Germline assignment: CDR1 MDHEN and CDR2 SYDVKM. The CDR3 runs 12 residues. The V gene lost 8 bases and the J gene lost 3 bases, with 10 bases spanning the gap. Here the CDR3 DNA reads TGTGCCAGCGTAGGGGAGGACACTGAAGCTTTCTTT. Translation gives CASVGEDTEAFF.

The chain links TRBV19 to TRBJ2-5; D is ambiguous. Germline values: CDR1 LNHDA, CDR2 SQIVND (reference sequence). CDR3 length equals 13 residues. V gave up 1 base and J gave up 1 base, with 4 bases separating them. This CDR3 is CASSIVRQETQYF. CDR3 nucleotide sequence: TGTGCCAGTAGTATAGTTCGCCAAGAGACCCAGTACTTC. Full variable domain (rest looked up from reference TRBV19 and TRBJ2-5): DGGITQSPKYLFRKEGQNVTLSCEQNLNHDAMYWYRQDPGQGLRLIYYSQIVNDFQKGDIAEGYSVSREKKESFPLTVTSAQKNPTAFYLCASSIVRQETQYFGPGTRLLVL.

The rearrangement links TRBV12-3 or TRBV12-4 to TRBJ2-5; 10 bases are a match to TRBD1. This CDR3 spans 15 amino acids. V shed 3 bases and J 2 bases; nucleotides not matched to a gene: 3. The CDR3 reads CASSFRQGAQETQYF. CDR3 DNA sequence: TGTGCCAGCAGTTTTCGACAGGGGGCTCAAGAGACCCAGTACTTC.

Points on this clonotype: The junction differs from germline at one of its ends, possibly a read error. CDR3 sequence: CACSRGGYGYTF. CDR3 DNA sequence: TGTGCCTGCAGCCGGGGGGGTTATGGCTACACCTTC. The rearrangement joins TRBV11-2 to TRBJ1-2; tentatively, D is TRBD1 (5 bases). Germline lookup yields CDR1 SGHAT and CDR2 FQNNGV. The CDR3 has 12 amino acids.

This clonotype was found many times. The V and J genes are TRBV2 and TRBJ1-6, with D perhaps matching TRBD1 (6 bases). Trimming left V 8 bases short and J 8 bases short, with 19 bases between. From germline, CDR1 is SNHLY and CDR2 FYNNEI. This CDR3 has 15 residues. The CDR3 bases are TGTGCCAGCGGAGATTACGGGGGCTTTTATTCACCCCTCCACTTT. This encodes CASGDYGGFYSPLHF.

This clonotype was seen only a few times. CDR3 DNA: TGTGCCAGCATCCCTCAGGGAAGAAATGAAAAACTGTTTTTT. The encoded protein is CASIPQGRNEKLFF. The V and J genes are TRBV6-1 and TRBJ1-4, with a tentative D call TRBD1 (5 bases). The germline gives CDR1 MNHNS, CDR2 SASEGT. The CDR3 is made up of 14 amino acids. Trimming pared 7 bases from V and 5 bases from J, leaving 14 bases between.

This clonotype was counted many times. This sequence joins TRBV20-1 and TRBJ2-5; D might be TRBD2 (5 bases). The CDR3 spans 13 residues. In germline, CDR1 is DFQATT, CDR2 SNEGSKA (reference sequence). V lost 6 bases, J lost 4 bases, and 15 bases lay in between. CDR3 bases: TGCAGTGCAAATCTTCGGCGGGCAGAGACCCAGTACTTC. As protein: CSANLRRAETQYF.

In this sample, this clonotype turned up many times. The rearrangement joins TRBV5-1 to TRBJ1-1; D is unclear. Germline V CDR1 and CDR2: SGHRS, YFSETQ. This CDR3 spans 14 amino acids. Trimming shortened V by 0 bases and J by 0 bases, and 6 bases separated the two germline ends. The CDR3: CASSLGIMNTEAFF. The CDR3 DNA reads TGCGCCAGCAGCTTGGGGATAATGAACACTGAAGCTTTCTTT. The full variable domain, in which reference TRBV5-1 and TRBJ1-1 provide the parts outside the CDR3, is KAGVTQTPRYLIKTRGQQVTLSCSPISGHRSVSWYQQTPGQGLQFLFEYFSETQRNKGNFPGRFSGRQFSNSRSEMNVSTLELGDSALYLCASSLGIMNTEAFFGQGTRLTVV.

This clonotype was seen at least ten times. V and J are TRBV7-3 and TRBJ1-2; D might be TRBD1 (5 bases). Germline-derived CDR1 and CDR2 are SGHTA and FQGTGA. V was clipped by 2 bases and J by 3 bases, with 10 bases between them. The CDR3 runs to 14 residues. CDR3 nucleotides: TGTGCCAGCAGCTTAGAGGGGATTGACTATGGCTACACCTTC. Protein: CASSLEGIDYGYTF.

The table lists this clonotype with a few counts. The chain combines TRBV5-5 with TRBJ1-1; tentative D call: TRBD1 (5 bases). CDR1 is SGHKS and CDR2 is YYEKEE in the germline V gene (reference sequence). Trimming took 1 base from V and 4 from J, leaving 14 bases between them. The CDR3 is made up of 15 amino acids. CDR3 in amino acids: CASSLSRAGGTEAFF. The CDR3 DNA is TGTGCCAGCAGCTTGAGCAGGGCCGGGGGCACTGAAGCTTTCTTT.

The chain joins TRBV29-1 to TRBJ2-5, with TRBD2 identical over 11 bases. The CDR3 spans 14 residues. J was trimmed by 4 bases and V by 5 bases; bases with no gene match: 6. Germline CDR1 reads SQVTM; CDR2 reads ANQGSEA. The chain's CDR3 is CSVHSGGAPETQYF. CDR3 bases: TGCAGCGTTCATAGCGGGGGGGCTCCAGAGACCCAGTACTTC. The entire variable domain, with the rest obtained from reference TRBV29-1 and TRBJ2-5, is as follows: SAVISQKPSRDICQRGTSLTIQCQVDSQVTMMFWYRQQPGQSLTLIATANQGSEATYESGFVIDKFPISRPNLTFSTLTVSNMSPEDSSIYLCSVHSGGAPETQYFGPGTRLLVL.

In the case of this clonotype: A much larger clone differs from this one at a single base, so this may be a read error. The chain has TRBV2 and TRBJ1-5; no clear D gene. CDR3 length equals 15 residues. V was pared by 7 bases and J by 3 bases, with 16 bases between. Germline values: CDR1 SNHLY, CDR2 FYNNEI. The CDR3 sequence is CASIEHTQFNQPQHF. The CDR3, as DNA: TGTGCCAGCATTGAGCACACGCAGTTCAATCAGCCCCAGCATTTT.